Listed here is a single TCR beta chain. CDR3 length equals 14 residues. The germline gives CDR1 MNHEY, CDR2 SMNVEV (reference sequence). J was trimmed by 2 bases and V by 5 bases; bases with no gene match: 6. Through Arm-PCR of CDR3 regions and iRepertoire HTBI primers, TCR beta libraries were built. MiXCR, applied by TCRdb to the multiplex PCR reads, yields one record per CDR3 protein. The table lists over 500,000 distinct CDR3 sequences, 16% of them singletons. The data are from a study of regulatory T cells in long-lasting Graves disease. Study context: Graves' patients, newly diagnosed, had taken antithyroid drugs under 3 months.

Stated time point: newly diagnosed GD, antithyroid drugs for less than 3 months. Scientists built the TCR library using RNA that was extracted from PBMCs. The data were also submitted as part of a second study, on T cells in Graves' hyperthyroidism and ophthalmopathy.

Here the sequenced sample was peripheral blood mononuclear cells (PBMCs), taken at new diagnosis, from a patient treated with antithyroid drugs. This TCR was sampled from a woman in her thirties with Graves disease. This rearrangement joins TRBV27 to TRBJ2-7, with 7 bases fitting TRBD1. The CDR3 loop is CASSPGQLTYEQYF. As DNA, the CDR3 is TGTGCCAGCAGTCCGGGACAGCTGACCTACGAGCAGTACTTC.